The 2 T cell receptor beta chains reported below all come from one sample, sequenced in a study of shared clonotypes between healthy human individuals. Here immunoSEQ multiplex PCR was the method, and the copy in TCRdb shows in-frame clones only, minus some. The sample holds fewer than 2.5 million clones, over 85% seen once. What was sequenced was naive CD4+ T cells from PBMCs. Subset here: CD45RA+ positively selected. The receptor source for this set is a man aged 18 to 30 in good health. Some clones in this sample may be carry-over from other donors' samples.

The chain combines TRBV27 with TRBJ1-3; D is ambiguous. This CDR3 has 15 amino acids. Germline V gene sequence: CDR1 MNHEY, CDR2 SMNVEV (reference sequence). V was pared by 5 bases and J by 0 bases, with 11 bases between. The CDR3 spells CASSPDRDSGNTIYF. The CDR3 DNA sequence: TGTGCCAGCAGTCCGGACCGCGACTCTGGAAACACCATATATTTT.

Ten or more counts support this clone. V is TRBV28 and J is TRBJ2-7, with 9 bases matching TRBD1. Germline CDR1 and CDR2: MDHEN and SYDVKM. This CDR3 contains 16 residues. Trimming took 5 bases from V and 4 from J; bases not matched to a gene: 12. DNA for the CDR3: TGTGCCAGCAGTCCTCAACTAGGACAGGGGAAGTACGAGCAGTACTTC. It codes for CASSPQLGQGKYEQYF.